A selection of T cell receptor beta chains follows, all from one sample in a study of identifying expanded T cells in peripheral blood. Produced via immunoSEQ multiplex PCR; TCRdb's table is partial and in-frame only. The sample carries about 100,000 clones, around nine tenths recorded once. The specimen sequenced was blood. The origin of the receptors is a person aged 18 to 75 in good health. The CDR3 runs from the conserved cysteine through the conserved F or W. D genes are given only for firm matches. Rows give clone size only sometimes, using once, few, many, or a class for an expanded clone.

v_gene,j_gene,d_gene,abundance,CDR3nt,CDR3aa
TRBV7-2,TRBJ1-5,NA,NA,TGTGCCAGCAGTCCCCGAGGTCAGCCCCAGCATTTT,CASSPRGQPQHF
TRBV25-1,TRBJ1-1,NA,NA,TGTGCCAGCCGGGACCAGGGGAACACTGAAGCTTTCTTT,CASRDQGNTEAFF
TRBV28,TRBJ1-1,NA,NA,TGTGCCAGCAGTTTTGGGGGTCCTGAAGCTTTCTTT,CASSFGGPEAFF
TRBV5-1,TRBJ2-7,NA,NA,TGCGCCAGCAGCCTACGGGGAGCAACCTACGAGCAGTACTTC,CASSLRGATYEQYF
TRBV9,TRBJ2-5,NA,NA,TGTGCCAGCAGCACGGACGGCGCCCAGTACTTC,CASSTDGAQYF
TRBV18,TRBJ2-2,TRBD2,NA,TGTGCCAGCTCACCAGCGGGGGTCACCGGGGAGCTGTTTTTT,CASSPAGVTGELFF
TRBV30,TRBJ1-2,TRBD1,NA,TGTGCCTGGAGTCTCTCCGGGACAGGGGGCACGGTGGATGGCTACACCTTC,CAWSLSGTGGTVDGYTF
TRBV18,TRBJ2-2,TRBD2,NA,TGTGCCAGCTCACTACTAGCGGGATTGAACACCGGGGAGCTGTTTTTT,CASSLLAGLNTGELFF
TRBV7-8,TRBJ1-1,NA,NA,TGTGCCAGCAGCTCCCGGGGGGGATTAATGAACACTGAAGCTTTCTTT,CASSSRGGLMNTEAFF
TRBV6-5,TRBJ1-5,NA,NA,TGTGCCAGCAGTTTAGACAGCCTCAATAGCAATCAGCCCCAGCATTTT,CASSLDSLNSNQPQHF
TRBV18,TRBJ1-1,NA,few,TGTGCCAGCTCACAGGGTAACACTGAAGCTTTCTTT,CASSQGNTEAFF
TRBV10-3,TRBJ2-1,TRBD2,NA,TGTGCCATCAGTGCCGTGACTAGCGGGAGAGGGAATGAGCAGTTCTTC,CAISAVTSGRGNEQFF
TRBV11-2,TRBJ1-2,TRBD1,once,TGTGCCAGCAGCAAGTTTACAGGGGAAGTAATCTATGGCTACACCTTC,CASSKFTGEVIYGYTF
TRBV10-2,TRBJ1-4,NA,NA,TGCGCCAGCAGTGAGCCCCCCTCGGGAGGTGAAAAACTGTTTTTT,CASSEPPSGGEKLFF
TRBV5-1,TRBJ1-1,NA,NA,TGCGCCAGCAGCACCACCCGGGGAAACACTGAAGCTTTCTTT,CASSTTRGNTEAFF
TRBV27,TRBJ1-1,NA,NA,TGTGCCAGCAGTCGCCCGGATGGCACTGAAGCTTTCTTT,CASSRPDGTEAFF
TRBV10-3,TRBJ1-1,NA,NA,TGTGCCATCAGTGTTGGTGGACAGATGAACACTGAAGCTTTCTTT,CAISVGGQMNTEAFF
TRBV10-3,TRBJ2-1,TRBD1,NA,TGTGCCATCAGTGAGCCGGCGCGAGCAGGGGGTTTAGATGAGCAGTTCTTC,CAISEPARAGGLDEQFF
TRBV10-3,TRBJ2-5,TRBD1,NA,TGTGCCATCAGTGAGTCTAAACAGGGGGAGACCCAGTACTTC,CAISESKQGETQYF
TRBV9,TRBJ2-7,TRBD1,NA,TGTGCCAGCAGCCCCACCGGGACAGCTTCCTACGAGCAGTACTTC,CASSPTGTASYEQYF
TRBV7-8,TRBJ2-1,TRBD2,NA,TGTGCCAGCAGCTCCCGACTAGCGGACAATGAGCAGTTCTTC,CASSSRLADNEQFF
TRBV30,TRBJ1-3,NA,NA,TGTGCCTGGACAAAGGACAGATCTGGAAACACCATATATTTT,CAWTKDRSGNTIYF
TRBV29-1,TRBJ2-7,NA,NA,TGCAGCGTTCAGTTGGGTACAGGGAGCTCCTACGAGCAGTACTTC,CSVQLGTGSSYEQYF
TRBV20-1,TRBJ1-2,NA,NA,TGCAGTGCTAGGCCAGACTATGGCTACACCTTC,CSARPDYGYTF